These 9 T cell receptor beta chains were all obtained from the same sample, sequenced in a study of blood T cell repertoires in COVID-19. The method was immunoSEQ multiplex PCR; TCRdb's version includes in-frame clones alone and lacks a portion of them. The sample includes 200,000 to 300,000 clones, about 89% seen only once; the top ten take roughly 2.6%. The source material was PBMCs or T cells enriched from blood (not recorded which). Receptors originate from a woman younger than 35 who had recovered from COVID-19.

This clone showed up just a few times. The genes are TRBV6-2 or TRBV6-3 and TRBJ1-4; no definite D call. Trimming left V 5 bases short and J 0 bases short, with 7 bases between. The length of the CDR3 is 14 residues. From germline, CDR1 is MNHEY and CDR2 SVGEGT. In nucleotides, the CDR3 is TGTGCCAGCAGTGCGGTCCCAACTAATGAAAAACTGTTTTTT. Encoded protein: CASSAVPTNEKLFF.

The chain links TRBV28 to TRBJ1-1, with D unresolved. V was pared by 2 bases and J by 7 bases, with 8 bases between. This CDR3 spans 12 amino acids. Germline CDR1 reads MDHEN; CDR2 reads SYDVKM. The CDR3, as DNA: TGTGCCAGCAGTTTAGTAGGGAGTGAAGCTTTCTTT. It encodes CASSLVGSEAFF. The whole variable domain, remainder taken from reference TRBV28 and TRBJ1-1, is DVKVTQSSRYLVKRTGEKVFLECVQDMDHENMFWYRQDPGLGLRLIYFSYDVKMKEKGDIPEGYSVSREKKERFSLILESASTNQTSMYLCASSLVGSEAFFGQGTRLTVV.

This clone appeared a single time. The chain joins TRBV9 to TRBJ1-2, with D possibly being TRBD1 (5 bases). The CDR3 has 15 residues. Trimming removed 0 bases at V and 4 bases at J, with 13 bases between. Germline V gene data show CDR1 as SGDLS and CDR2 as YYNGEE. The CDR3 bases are TGTGCCAGCAGCGTAGACGGGGGACGGACCTATGGCTACACCTTC. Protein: CASSVDGGRTYGYTF.

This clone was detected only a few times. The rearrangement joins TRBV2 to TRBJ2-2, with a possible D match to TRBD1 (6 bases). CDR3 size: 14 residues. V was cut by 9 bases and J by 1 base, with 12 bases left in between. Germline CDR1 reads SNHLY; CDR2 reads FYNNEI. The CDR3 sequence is CASRRDKNTGELFF. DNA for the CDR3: TGTGCCAGTCGACGGGACAAGAACACCGGGGAGCTGTTTTTT.

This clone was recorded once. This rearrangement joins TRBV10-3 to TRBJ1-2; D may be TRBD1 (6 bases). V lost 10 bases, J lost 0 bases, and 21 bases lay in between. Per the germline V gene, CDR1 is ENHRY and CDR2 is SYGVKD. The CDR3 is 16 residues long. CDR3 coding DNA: TGTGCCACCGAGATGGGTGGGTCAGGGGCTAACTATGGCTACACCTTC. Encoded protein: CATEMGGSGANYGYTF.

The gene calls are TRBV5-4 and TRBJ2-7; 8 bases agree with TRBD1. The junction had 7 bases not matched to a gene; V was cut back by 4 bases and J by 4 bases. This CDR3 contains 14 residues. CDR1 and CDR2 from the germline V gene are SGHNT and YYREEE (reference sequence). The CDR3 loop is CASSKAGGGYEQYF. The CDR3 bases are TGTGCCAGCAGCAAAGCAGGGGGCGGGTACGAGCAGTACTTC.

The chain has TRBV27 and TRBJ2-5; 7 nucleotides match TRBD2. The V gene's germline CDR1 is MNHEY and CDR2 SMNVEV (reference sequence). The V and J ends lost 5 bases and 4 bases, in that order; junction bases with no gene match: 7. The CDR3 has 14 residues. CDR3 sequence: CASSQKTSLETQYF. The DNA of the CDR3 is TGTGCCAGCAGTCAGAAGACTAGCTTAGAGACCCAGTACTTC.

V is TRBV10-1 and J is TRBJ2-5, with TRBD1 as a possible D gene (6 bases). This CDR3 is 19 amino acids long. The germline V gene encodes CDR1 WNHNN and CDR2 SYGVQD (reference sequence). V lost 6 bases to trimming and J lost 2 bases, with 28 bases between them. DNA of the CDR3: TGCGCCAGCAGATGCCGGAGACAGGTCTTAAACCGTCTGCAAGAGACCCAGTACTTC. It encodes CASRCRRQVLNRLQETQYF.

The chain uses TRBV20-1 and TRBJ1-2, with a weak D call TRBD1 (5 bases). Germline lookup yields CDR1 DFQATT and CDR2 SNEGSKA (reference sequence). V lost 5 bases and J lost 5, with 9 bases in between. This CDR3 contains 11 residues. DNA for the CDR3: TGCAGTGCTTCGACAGCTTATGGCTACACCTTC. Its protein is CSASTAYGYTF.